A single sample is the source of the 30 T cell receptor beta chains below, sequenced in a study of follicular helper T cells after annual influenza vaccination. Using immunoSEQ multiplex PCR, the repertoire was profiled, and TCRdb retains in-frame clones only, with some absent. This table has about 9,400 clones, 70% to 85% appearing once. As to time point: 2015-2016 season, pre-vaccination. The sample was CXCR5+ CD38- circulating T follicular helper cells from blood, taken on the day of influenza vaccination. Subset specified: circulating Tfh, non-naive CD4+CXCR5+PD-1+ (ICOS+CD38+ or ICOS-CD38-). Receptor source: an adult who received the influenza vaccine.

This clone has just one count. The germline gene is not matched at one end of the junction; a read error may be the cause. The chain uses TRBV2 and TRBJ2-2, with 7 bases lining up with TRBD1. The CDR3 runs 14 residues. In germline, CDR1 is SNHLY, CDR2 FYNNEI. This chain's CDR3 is CASSPGQSVGEQFF. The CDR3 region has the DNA TGTGCCAGCAGTCCGGGACAGTCGGTCGGGGAGCAGTTTTTT.

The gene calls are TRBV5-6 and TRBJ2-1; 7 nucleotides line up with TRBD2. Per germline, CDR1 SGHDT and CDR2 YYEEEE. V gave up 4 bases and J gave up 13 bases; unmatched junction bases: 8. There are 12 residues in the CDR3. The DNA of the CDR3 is TGTGCCAGCAGCAAGAAGCGGGATCGACAGTTCTTC. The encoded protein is CASSKKRDRQFF.

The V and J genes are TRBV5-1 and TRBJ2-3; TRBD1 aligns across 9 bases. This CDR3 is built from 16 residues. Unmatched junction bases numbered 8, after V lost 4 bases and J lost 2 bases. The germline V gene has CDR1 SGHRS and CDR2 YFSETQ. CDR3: CASSTGTGTTTDTQYF. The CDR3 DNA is TGCGCCAGCAGCACCGGGACAGGGACGACCACAGATACGCAGTATTTT. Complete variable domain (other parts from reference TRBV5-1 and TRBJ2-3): KAGVTQTPRYLIKTRGQQVTLSCSPISGHRSVSWYQQTPGQGLQFLFEYFSETQRNKGNFPGRFSGRQFSNSRSEMNVSTLELGDSALYLCASSTGTGTTTDTQYFGPGTRLTVL.

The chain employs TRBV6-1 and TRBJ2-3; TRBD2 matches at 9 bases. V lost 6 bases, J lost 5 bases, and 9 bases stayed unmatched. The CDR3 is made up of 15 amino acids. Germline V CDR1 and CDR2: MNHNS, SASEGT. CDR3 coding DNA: TGTGCCAGCAGGGAAAGCGGGAGGCCCGGAGATACGCAGTATTTT. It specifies CASRESGRPGDTQYF.

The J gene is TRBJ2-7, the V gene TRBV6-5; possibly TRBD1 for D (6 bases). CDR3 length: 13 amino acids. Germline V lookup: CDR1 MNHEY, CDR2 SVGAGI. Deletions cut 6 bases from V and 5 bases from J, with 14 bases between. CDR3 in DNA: TGTGCCAGCAGCCGTGACAGGATCCACGAGCAGTACTTC. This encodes CASSRDRIHEQYF.

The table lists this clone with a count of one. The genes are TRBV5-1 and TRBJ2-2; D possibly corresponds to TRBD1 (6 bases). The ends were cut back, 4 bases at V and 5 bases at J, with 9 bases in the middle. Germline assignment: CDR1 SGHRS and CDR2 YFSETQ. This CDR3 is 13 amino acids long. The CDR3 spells CASSPGQTGELFF. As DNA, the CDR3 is TGCGCCAGCAGCCCGGGACAAACCGGGGAGCTGTTTTTT.

Written as DNA, the CDR3 is TGTGCCAGCAGGGGACAGGGGACGATTTACGATGTCGAGCAGTACTTC. Translating gives CASRGQGTIYDVEQYF. The chain employs TRBV27 and TRBJ2-7; TRBD1 matches 10 bases. The germline gives CDR1 MNHEY, CDR2 SMNVEV (reference sequence). CDR3 length: 16 amino acids. With 6 bases clipped from V and 6 bases from J, the junction kept 14 bases outside the gene matches.

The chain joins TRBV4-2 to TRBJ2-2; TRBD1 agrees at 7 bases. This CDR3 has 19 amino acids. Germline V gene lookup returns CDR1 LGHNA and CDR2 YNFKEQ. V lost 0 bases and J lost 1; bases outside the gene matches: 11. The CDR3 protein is CASSQDPTGSRLNTGELFF. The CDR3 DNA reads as TGTGCCAGCAGCCAAGACCCGACAGGGTCCCGACTGAACACCGGGGAGCTGTTTTTT.

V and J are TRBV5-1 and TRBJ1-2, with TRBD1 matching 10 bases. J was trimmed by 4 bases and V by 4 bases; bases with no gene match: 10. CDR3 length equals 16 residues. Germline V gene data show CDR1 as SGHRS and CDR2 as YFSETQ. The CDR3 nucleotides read TGCGCCAGCAGCGCCGGGACAGGGGATTTTACCTATGGCTACACCTTC. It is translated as CASSAGTGDFTYGYTF.

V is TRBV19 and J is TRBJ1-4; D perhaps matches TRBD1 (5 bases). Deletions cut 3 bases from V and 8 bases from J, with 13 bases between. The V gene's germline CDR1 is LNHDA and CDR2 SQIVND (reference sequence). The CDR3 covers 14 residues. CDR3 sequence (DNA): TGTGCCAGTAGTATCGTCAGGGAGGAGGAAAAACTGTTTTTT. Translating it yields CASSIVREEEKLFF.

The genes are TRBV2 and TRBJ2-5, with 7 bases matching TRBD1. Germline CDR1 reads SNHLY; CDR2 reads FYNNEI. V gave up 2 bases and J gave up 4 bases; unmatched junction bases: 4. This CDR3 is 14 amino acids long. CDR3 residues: CASSELTGRETQYF. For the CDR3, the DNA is TGTGCCAGCAGTGAACTGACAGGGCGAGAGACCCAGTACTTC.

This CDR3 reads CASSQSSGDYGYTF. The DNA for the CDR3 is TGTGCCAGCAGTCAATCCTCGGGGGACTATGGCTACACCTTC. The rearrangement uses TRBV2 and TRBJ1-2, with D perhaps TRBD1 (5 bases). The CDR3 has 14 residues. Trimming pared 5 bases from V and 3 bases from J, leaving 13 bases between. Germline assignment: CDR1 SNHLY and CDR2 FYNNEI.

For the CDR3, the DNA is TGTGCCAGCAGCCCCGTTAGGGGGGCGAAGTACGAGCAGTACTTC. Protein sequence: CASSPVRGAKYEQYF. The rearrangement joins TRBV7-2 to TRBJ2-7, with D possibly being TRBD1 or TRBD2 (6 bases each). The CDR3 consists of 15 residues. With 5 bases removed from V and 4 bases from J, the gap between germline ends came to 18 bases. Germline V gives CDR1 SGHTA, CDR2 FQGNSA.

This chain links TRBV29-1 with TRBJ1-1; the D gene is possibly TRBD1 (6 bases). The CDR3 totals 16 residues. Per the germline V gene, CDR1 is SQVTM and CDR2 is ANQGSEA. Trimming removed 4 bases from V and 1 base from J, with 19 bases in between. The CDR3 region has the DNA TGCAGCGTTGCCCCCTATAGGGGGAGGGAGAACACTGAAGCTTTCTTT. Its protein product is CSVAPYRGRENTEAFF. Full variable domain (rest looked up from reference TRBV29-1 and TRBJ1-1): SAVISQKPSRDICQRGTSLTIQCQVDSQVTMMFWYRQQPGQSLTLIATANQGSEATYESGFVIDKFPISRPNLTFSTLTVSNMSPEDSSIYLCSVAPYRGRENTEAFFGQGTRLTVV.

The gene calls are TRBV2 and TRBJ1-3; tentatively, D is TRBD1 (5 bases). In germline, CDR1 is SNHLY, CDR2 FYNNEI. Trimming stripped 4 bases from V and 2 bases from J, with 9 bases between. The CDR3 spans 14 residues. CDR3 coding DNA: TGTGCCAGCAGTGTTAGCAGGGCTGGAAACACCATATATTTT. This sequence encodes CASSVSRAGNTIYF.

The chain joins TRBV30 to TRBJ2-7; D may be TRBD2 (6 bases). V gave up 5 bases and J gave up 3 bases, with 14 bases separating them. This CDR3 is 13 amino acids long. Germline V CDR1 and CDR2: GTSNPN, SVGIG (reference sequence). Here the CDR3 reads CAWGGSIDYEQYF. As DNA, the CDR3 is TGTGCCTGGGGGGGGAGTATAGACTACGAGCAGTACTTC. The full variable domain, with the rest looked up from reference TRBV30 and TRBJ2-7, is SQTIHQWPATLVQPVGSPLSLECTVEGTSNPNLYWYRQAAGRGLQLLFYSVGIGQISSEVPQNLSASRPQDRQFILSSKKLLLSDSGFYLCAWGGSIDYEQYFGPGTRLTVT.

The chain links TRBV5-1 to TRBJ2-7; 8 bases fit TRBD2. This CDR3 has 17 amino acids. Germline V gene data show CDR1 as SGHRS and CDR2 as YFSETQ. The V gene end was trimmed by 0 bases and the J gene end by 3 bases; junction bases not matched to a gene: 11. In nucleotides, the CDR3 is TGCGCCAGCAGCTTGGCCTCCAGCGGGAGCACTGTCTACGAGCAGTACTTC. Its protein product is CASSLASSGSTVYEQYF.

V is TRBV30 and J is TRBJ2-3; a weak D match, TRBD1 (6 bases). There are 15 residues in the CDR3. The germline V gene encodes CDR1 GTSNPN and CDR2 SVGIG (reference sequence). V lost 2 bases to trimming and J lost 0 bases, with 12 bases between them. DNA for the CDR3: TGTGCCTGGAGTTCTTGGGGGCAAAGCACAGATACGCAGTATTTT. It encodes CAWSSWGQSTDTQYF.

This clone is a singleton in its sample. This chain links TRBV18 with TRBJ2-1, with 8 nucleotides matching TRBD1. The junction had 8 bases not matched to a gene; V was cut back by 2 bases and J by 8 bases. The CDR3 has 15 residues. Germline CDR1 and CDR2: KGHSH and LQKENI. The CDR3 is CASSPSGQDDYEQFF. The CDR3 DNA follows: TGTGCCAGCTCACCATCGGGACAGGACGACTATGAGCAGTTCTTC.

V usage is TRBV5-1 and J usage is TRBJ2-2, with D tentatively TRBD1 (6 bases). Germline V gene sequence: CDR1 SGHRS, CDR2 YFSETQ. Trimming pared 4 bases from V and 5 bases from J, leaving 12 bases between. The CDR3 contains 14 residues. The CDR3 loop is CASSVGADTGELFF. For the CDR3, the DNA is TGCGCCAGCAGCGTGGGGGCTGATACCGGGGAGCTGTTTTTT.

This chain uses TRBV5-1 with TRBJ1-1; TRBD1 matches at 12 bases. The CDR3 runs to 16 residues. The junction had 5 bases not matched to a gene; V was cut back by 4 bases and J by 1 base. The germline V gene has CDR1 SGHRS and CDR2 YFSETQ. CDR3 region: CASSPRDRGPNTEAFF. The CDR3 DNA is TGCGCCAGCAGCCCCCGGGACAGGGGGCCGAACACTGAAGCTTTCTTT.

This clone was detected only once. The CDR3 sequence: CASLRGLSQEDTQYF. The DNA for the CDR3 is TGTGCCAGCCTTCGAGGACTCTCGCAGGAAGATACGCAGTATTTT. V usage is TRBV9 and J usage is TRBJ2-3; D perhaps matches TRBD2 (5 bases). Germline V gives CDR1 SGDLS, CDR2 YYNGEE. The ends were cut back, 7 bases at V and 5 bases at J, with 20 bases in the middle. The CDR3 length is 15 residues.

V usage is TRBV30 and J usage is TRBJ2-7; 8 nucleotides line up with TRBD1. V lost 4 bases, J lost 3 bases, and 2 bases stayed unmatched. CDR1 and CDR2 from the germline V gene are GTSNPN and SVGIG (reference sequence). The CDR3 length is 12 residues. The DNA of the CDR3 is TGTGCCTGGAAACAGGGGGTCTACGAGCAGTACTTC. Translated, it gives CAWKQGVYEQYF.

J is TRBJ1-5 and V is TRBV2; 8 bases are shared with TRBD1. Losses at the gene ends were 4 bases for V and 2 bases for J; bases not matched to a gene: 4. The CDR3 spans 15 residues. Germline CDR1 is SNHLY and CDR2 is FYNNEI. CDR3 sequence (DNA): TGTGCCAGCAGTGGGACAGGGCTAGGCAATCAGCCCCAGCATTTT. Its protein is CASSGTGLGNQPQHF. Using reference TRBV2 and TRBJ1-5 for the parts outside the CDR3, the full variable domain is EPEVTQTPSHQVTQMGQEVILRCVPISNHLYFYWYRQILGQKVEFLVSFYNNEISEKSEIFDDQFSVERPDGSNFTLKIRSTKLEDSAMYFCASSGTGLGNQPQHFGDGTRLSIL.

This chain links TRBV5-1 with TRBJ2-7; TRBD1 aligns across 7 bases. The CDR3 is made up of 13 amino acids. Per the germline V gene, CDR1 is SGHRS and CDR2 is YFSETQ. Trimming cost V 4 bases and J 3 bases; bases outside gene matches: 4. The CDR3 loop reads CASSTGQNYEQYF. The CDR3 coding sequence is TGCGCCAGCAGCACGGGACAGAACTACGAGCAGTACTTC.

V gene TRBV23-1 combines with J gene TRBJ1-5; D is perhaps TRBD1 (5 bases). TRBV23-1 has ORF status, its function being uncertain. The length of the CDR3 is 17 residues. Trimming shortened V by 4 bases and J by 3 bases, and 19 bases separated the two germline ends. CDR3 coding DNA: TGCGCCAGCAGTCGGGAGTCGGGGGATGATACCAATCAGCCCCAGCATTTT. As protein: CASSRESGDDTNQPQHF.

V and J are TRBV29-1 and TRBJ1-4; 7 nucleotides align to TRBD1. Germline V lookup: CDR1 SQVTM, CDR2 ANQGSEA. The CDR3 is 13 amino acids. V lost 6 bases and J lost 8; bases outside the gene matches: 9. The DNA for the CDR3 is TGCAGCGTAGCGGACAGGTCGAGCGAAAAACTGTTTTTT. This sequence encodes CSVADRSSEKLFF.

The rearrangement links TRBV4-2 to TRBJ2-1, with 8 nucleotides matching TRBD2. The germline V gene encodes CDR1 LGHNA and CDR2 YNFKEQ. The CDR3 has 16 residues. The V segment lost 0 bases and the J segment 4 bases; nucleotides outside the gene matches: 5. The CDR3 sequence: CASSQEFSGGYNEQFF. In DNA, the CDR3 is TGTGCCAGCAGCCAAGAATTCAGCGGGGGATACAATGAGCAGTTCTTC.

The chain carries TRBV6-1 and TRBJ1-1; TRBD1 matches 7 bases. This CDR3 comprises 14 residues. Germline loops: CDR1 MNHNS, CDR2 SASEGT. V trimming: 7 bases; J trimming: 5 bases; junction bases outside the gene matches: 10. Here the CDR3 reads CASTATGAGTEAFF. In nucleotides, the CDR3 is TGTGCCAGCACCGCAACAGGGGCTGGGACTGAAGCTTTCTTT.

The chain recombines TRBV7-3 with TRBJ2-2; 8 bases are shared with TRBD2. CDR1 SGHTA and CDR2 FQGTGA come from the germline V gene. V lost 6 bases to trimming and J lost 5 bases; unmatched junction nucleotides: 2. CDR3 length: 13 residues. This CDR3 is CASRASGTGELFF. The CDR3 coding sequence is TGTGCCAGCAGGGCTAGCGGGACCGGGGAGCTGTTTTTT.